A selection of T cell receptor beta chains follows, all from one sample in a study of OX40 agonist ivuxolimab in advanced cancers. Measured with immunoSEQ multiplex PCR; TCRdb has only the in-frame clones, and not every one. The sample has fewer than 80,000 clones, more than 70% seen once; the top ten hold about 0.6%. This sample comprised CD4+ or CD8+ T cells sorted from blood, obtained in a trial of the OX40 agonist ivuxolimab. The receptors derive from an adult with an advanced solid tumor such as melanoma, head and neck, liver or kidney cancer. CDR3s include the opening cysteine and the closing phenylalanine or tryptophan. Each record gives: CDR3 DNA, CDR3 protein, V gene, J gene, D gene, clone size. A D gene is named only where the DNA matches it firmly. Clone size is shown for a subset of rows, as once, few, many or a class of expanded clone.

cdr3_nt: TGTGCCAGCAGTTACCCCCACAGGGTAGGCACCGGGGAGCTGTTTTTT
cdr3_aa: CASSYPHRVGTGELFF
v_call: TRBV6-6
j_call: TRBJ2-2
d_call: NA
clone_size: NA

cdr3_nt: TGCACCAGCCCCCGGGACAGAAATCAGCCCCAGCATTTT
cdr3_aa: CTSPRDRNQPQHF
v_call: TRBV1
j_call: TRBJ1-5
d_call: NA
clone_size: NA

cdr3_nt: TGTGCCAGCGGGACCTCGATTAACACCATATATTTT
cdr3_aa: CASGTSINTIYF
v_call: TRBV6-5
j_call: TRBJ1-3
d_call: NA
clone_size: NA

cdr3_nt: TGTGCCAGCAGTTACGGTGACGAGCAGTACTTC
cdr3_aa: CASSYGDEQYF
v_call: TRBV6-6
j_call: TRBJ2-7
d_call: NA
clone_size: NA

cdr3_nt: TGTGCCAGCAACCGGTGGGGCGGGGTGTACAATGAGCAGTTCTTC
cdr3_aa: CASNRWGGVYNEQFF
v_call: TRBV11-2
j_call: TRBJ2-1
d_call: NA
clone_size: NA

cdr3_nt: TGTGCCACCGCCGGACAGAGCAATCAGCCCCAGCATTTT
cdr3_aa: CATAGQSNQPQHF
v_call: TRBV7-9
j_call: TRBJ1-5
d_call: NA
clone_size: few

cdr3_nt: TGTGCCTGGAGTGGGGGGGGGTGGGCTTTCTTT
cdr3_aa: CAWSGGGWAFF
v_call: TRBV30
j_call: TRBJ1-1
d_call: NA
clone_size: NA

cdr3_nt: TGTGCCAGCAGCTTAGGCAGGGGGAACACTGAAGCTTTCTTT
cdr3_aa: CASSLGRGNTEAFF
v_call: TRBV11-2
j_call: TRBJ1-1
d_call: NA
clone_size: NA

cdr3_nt: TGTGCCAGCAGAGGGGGACAGGGGGACACCGGGGAGCTGTTTTTT
cdr3_aa: CASRGGQGDTGELFF
v_call: TRBV7-9
j_call: TRBJ2-2
d_call: TRBD1
clone_size: NA

cdr3_nt: TGTGCCAGCAGCTTCAGGGGGCCTAATGAAAAACTGTTTTTT
cdr3_aa: CASSFRGPNEKLFF
v_call: TRBV5-6
j_call: TRBJ1-4
d_call: TRBD1
clone_size: few

cdr3_nt: TGTGCCAGCAAGGCGAATGATGAGCAGTTCTTC
cdr3_aa: CASKANDEQFF
v_call: TRBV2
j_call: TRBJ2-1
d_call: NA
clone_size: NA

cdr3_nt: TGTGCCAGCAGTCAGGGGTGGTCGAGCGAAACAGATACGCAGTATTTT
cdr3_aa: CASSQGWSSETDTQYF
v_call: TRBV2
j_call: TRBJ2-3
d_call: NA
clone_size: few